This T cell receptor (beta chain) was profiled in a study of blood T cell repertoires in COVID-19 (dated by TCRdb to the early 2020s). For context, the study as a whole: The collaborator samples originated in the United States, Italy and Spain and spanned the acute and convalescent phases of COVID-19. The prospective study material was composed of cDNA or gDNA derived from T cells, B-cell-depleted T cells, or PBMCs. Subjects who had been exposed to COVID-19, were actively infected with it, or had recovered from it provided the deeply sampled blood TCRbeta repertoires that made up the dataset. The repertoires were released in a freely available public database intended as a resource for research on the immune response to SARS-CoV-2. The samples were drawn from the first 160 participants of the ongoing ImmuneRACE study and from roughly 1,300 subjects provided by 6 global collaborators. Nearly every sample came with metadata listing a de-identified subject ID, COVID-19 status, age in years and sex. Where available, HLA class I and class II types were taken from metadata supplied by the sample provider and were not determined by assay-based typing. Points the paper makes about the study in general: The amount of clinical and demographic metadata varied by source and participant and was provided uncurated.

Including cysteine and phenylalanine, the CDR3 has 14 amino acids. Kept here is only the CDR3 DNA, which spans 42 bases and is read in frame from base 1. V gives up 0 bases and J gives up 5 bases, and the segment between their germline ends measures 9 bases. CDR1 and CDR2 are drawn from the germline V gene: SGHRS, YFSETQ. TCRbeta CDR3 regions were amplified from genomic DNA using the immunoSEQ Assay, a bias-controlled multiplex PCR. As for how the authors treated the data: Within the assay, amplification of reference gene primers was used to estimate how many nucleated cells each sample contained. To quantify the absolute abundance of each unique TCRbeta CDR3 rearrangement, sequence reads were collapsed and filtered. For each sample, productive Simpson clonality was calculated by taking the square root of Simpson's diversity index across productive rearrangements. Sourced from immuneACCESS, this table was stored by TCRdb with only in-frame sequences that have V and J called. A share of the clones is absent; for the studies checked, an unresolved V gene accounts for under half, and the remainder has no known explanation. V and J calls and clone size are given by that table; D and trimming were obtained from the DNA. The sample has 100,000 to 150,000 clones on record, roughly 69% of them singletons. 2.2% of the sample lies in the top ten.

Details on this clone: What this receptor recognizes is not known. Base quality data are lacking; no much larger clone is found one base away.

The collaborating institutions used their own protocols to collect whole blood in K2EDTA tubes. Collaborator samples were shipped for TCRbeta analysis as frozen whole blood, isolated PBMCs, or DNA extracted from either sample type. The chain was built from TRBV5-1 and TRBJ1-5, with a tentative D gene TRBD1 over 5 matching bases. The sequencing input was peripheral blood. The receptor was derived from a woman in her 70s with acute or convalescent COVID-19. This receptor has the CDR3 CASSLEGRDQPQHF. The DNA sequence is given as TGCGCCAGCAGCTTGGAGGGGAGGGATCAGCCCCAGCATTTT.